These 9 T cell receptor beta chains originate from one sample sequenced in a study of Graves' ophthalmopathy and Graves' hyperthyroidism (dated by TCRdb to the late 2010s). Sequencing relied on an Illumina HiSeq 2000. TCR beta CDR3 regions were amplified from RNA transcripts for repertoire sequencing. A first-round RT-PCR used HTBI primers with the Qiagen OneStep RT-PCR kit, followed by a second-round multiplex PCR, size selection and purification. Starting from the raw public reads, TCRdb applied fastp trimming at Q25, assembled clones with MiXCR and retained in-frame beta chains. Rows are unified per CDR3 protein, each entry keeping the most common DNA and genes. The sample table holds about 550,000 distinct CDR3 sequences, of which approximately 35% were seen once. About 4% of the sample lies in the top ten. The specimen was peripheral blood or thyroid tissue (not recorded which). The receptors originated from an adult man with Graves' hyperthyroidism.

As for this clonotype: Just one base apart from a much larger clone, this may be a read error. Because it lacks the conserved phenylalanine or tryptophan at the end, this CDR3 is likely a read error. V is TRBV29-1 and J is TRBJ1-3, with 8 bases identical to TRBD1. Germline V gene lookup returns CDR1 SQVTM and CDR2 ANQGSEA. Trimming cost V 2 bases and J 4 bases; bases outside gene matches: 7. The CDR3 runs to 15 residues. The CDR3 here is CSVEQGAPGGNTIYL. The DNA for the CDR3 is TGCAGCGTTGAACAGGGGGCTCCCGGGGGAAACACCATATATCTT.

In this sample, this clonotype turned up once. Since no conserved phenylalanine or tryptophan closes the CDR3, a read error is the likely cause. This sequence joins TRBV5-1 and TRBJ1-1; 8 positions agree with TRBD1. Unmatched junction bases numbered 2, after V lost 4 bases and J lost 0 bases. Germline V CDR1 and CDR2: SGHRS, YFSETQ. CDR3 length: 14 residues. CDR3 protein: CASSQTGVNTEAFL. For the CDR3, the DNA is TGCGCCAGCAGCCAGACAGGGGTGAACACTGAAGCTTTCCTT.

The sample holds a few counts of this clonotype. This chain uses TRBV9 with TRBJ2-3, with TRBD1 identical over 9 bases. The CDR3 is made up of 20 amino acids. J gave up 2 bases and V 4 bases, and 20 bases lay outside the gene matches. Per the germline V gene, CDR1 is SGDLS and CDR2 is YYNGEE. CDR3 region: CASSRAYMGQGVGDTDTQYF. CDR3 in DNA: TGTGCCAGCAGCAGGGCCTATATGGGACAGGGAGTAGGGGACACAGATACGCAGTATTTT.

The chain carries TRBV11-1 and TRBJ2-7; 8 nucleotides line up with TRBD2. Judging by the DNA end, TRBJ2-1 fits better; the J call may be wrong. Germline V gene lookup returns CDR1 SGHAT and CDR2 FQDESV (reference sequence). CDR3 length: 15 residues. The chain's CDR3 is CASSSRTSPADEQFF. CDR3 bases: TGTGCCAGCAGCTCGCGGACTAGCCCGGCGGATGAGCAGTTCTTC.

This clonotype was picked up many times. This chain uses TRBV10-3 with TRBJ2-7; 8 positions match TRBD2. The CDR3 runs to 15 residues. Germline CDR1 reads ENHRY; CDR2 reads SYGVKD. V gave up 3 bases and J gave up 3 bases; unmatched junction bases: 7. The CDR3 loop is CAISDSKLADYEQYF. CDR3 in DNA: TGTGCCATCAGTGATTCCAAACTAGCGGACTACGAGCAGTACTTC.

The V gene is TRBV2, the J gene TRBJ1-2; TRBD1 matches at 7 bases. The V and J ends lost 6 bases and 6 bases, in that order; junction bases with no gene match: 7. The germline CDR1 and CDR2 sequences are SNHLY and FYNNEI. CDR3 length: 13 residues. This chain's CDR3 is CASRETGKDGYTF. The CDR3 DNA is TGTGCCAGCAGAGAGACAGGGAAGGATGGCTACACCTTC.

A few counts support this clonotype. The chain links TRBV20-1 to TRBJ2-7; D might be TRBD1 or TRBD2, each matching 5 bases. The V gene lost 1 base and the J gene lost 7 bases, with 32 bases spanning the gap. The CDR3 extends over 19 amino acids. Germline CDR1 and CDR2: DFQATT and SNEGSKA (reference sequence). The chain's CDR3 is CSARVMRGKGEGALGEQYF. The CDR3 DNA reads TGCAGTGCTAGAGTCATGAGGGGCAAAGGGGAAGGGGCGTTGGGGGAGCAGTACTTC.

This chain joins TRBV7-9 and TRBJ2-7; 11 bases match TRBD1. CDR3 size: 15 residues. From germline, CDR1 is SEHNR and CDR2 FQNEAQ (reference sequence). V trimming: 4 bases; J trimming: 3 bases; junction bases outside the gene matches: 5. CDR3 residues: CASSWGDRGDYEQYF. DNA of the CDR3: TGTGCCAGCAGCTGGGGGGACAGGGGGGACTACGAGCAGTACTTC.

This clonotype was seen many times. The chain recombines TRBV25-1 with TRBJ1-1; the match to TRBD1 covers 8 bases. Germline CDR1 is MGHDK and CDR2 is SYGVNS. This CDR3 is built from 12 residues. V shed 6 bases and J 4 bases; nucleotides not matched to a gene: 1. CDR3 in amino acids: CASRDRATEAFF. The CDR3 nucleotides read TGTGCCAGCAGGGACAGGGCCACTGAAGCTTTCTTT. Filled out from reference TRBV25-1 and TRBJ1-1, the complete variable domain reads EADIYQTPRYLVIGTGKKITLECSQTMGHDKMYWYQQDPGMELHLIHYSYGVNSTEKGDLSSESTVSRIRTEHFPLTLESARPSHTSQYLCASRDRATEAFFGQGTRLTVV.